This T cell receptor (beta chain) was sequenced for a study of blood T cell repertoires in COVID-19 (TCRdb year 2020). Regarding the complete study: Samples from collaborators originated in the United States, Italy and Spain and spanned both the acute and convalescent phases of COVID-19. The material from the prospective study consisted of cDNA or gDNA derived from T cells, B-cell-depleted T cells, or PBMCs. Deeply sampled blood TCRbeta repertoires from subjects exposed to, actively infected with, or recovered from COVID-19 were included in the dataset. The repertoires were released in a freely available public database intended as a resource for research on the immune response to SARS-CoV-2. The samples were drawn from two sources: the first 160 participants of the ongoing ImmuneRACE study, and 950 to 1,500 subjects contributed by 6 global collaborators. The sample metadata nearly always contained a de-identified subject ID, COVID-19 status, age in years and sex. Where HLA class I and class II types were available, the types were taken from metadata supplied by the sample provider, not from assay-based typing.

The immunoSEQ Assay, a bias-controlled multiplex PCR, was used to amplify TCRbeta CDR3 regions from genomic DNA. As for the original processing: The number of nucleated cells in each sample was estimated by amplification of reference gene primers within the assay. Sequence reads were collapsed and filtered to measure the absolute abundance of every unique TCRbeta CDR3 rearrangement. For each sample, productive Simpson clonality was calculated by taking the square root of Simpson's diversity index across productive rearrangements. TCRdb carries this immuneACCESS record with in-frame sequences only. Its versions omit some clonotypes, under half of them owing to an unresolved V gene in the studies checked, with the rest unexplained. The DNA gave D and trimming, while V, J and clone size come from that table. A total of a few hundred thousand clones appear in this sample, about 89% of them only once. The top ten hold 1.2% of the sample.

In the prospective study, participants were roughly 18 to 95 years old, resided in about two dozen geographic areas of the United States, and were enrolled through a virtual design. Cohort assignment in the prospective study relied on participant-reported clinical history from a screening survey and a study questionnaire. Mobile phlebotomists in the prospective study collected whole blood, serum and a nasopharyngeal or oropharyngeal swab from every participant. Participants in the prospective study had the option to provide additional blood draws and questionnaires over a roughly 2-month period. Before DNA extraction, blood samples from the prospective study were shipped at room temperature or frozen. A remark on this clone: Its antigen is still unknown. The sample holds no much larger clone one base away, and base qualities are not on file.

Trimming takes 1 base off V and 6 bases off J; junction bases not matched to a gene: 5. Taken from cysteine to phenylalanine, the CDR3 has 15 residues. Just CDR3 DNA is preserved here, 45 bases in frame from base 1. The germline V gene (reference sequence) supplies CDR1 LGHDT and CDR2 YNNKEL. General findings and caveats noted by the study authors: Clinical and demographic metadata were provided uncurated, with the amount varying by source and participant.

Sequenced material: PBMCs or T cells enriched from blood (not recorded which). The TCR comes from a human donor in a cohort exposed to, infected with or recovered from COVID-19 (not recorded which). The donor label of this sample is uncertain. The chain couples TRBV3-1 (or the pseudogene TRBV3-2) to TRBJ1-4; 7 nucleotides in the junction match TRBD1. The CDR3 loop reads CASSQATGWDEKLFF. The bases read TGTGCCAGCAGCCAAGCGACAGGGTGGGATGAAAAACTGTTTTTT.